This T cell receptor (beta chain) was recorded in a study of PD-L1 blockade in urothelial cancer. Study in general: Patients previously received 0 to 3 chemotherapy regimens.

Specified time point: pretreatment peripheral blood. Profiling relied on immunoSEQ multiplex PCR, and the TCRdb table lists in-frame clones only, not all of them. The table lists tens of thousands of clones, approximately 90% of them singletons. V was clipped by 1 base and J by 0 bases; unmatched bases: 11. The CDR3 is made up of 18 amino acids. Here the sequenced sample was PBMCs, taken around atezolizumab (anti-PD-L1) treatment. The receptor was isolated from a woman in her sixties or seventies with urothelial cancer. J is TRBJ2-7 and V is TRBV23-1; 8 nucleotides line up with TRBD2. TRBV23-1 is recorded as an ORF, its role being uncertain. The CDR3 loop reads CASSQYSSGRDPSYEQYF. The CDR3 region has the DNA TGCGCCAGCAGTCAATATTCCTCCGGGAGGGATCCCTCCTACGAGCAGTACTTC.